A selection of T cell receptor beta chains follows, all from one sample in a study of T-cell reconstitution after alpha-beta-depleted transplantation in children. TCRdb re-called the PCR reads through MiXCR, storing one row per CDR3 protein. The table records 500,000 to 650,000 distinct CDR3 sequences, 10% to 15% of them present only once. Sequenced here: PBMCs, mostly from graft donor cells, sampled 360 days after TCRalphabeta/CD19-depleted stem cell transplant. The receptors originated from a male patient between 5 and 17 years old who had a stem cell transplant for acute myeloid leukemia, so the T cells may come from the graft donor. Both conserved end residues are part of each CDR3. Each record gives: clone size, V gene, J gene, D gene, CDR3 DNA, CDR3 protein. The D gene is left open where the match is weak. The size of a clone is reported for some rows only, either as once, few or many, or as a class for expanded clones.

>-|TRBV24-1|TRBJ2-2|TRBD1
TGTGCCACCAGTGACCGGACAGGGATTGGCGCCGGGGAGCTGTTTTTT
CATSDRTGIGAGELFF
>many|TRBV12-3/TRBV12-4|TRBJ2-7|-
TGTGCCAGCAGTACCGCACAGGATTCCTACGAGCAGTACTTC
CASSTAQDSYEQYF
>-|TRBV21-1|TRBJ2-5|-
TGTGCCAGCAGCGACCGGGGAACAAGCGGGAGGGCCGGAGAGACCCAGTACTTC
CASSDRGTSGRAGETQYF
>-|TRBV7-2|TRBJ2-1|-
TGTGCCAGCAGCTCAGTCGTGGAGATCAATGAGCAGTTCTTC
CASSSVVEINEQFF
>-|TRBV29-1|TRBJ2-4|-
TGCAGCGTTGAAGGAGTAGCGGACACCAAAAACATTCAGTACTTC
CSVEGVADTKNIQYF
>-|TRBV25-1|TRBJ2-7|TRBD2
TGTGCCAGCAGTGAATATAGCCCTAGCGGAAGTTACGAGCAGTACTTC
CASSEYSPSGSYEQYF
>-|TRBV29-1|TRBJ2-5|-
TGCAGCGCTAGGGGGTTAAGGCAAGAGACCCAGTACTTC
CSARGLRQETQYF
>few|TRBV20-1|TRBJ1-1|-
TGCAGTGCTCCCGGCGACCCGAACACTGAAGCTTTCTTT
CSAPGDPNTEAFF
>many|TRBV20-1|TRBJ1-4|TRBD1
TGCAGTGCTAGTTCTACAGGGGGCTTCGCTGAAAAACTGTTTTTT
CSASSTGGFAEKLFF
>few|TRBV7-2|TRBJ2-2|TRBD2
TGTGCCAGCAGCTTGTGGCGGGAGGCCGGGGAGCTGTTTTTT
CASSLWREAGELFF
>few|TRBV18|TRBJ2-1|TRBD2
TGTGCCAGCTCACCCAAAGCGGGAGGGTTTTCCTACAATGAGCAGTTCTTC
CASSPKAGGFSYNEQFF
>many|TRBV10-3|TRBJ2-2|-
TGTGCCATCAGTGAAATTGAGCTATCCACCGGGGAGCTGTTTTTT
CAISEIELSTGELFF
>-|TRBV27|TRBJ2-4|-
TGTGCCAGCATCAAGGGGACCAAAAACATTCAGTACTTC
CASIKGTKNIQYF
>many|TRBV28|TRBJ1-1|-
TGTGCCAGCAGTTTAGCCGGGGCTATGCCTGAAGCTTTCTTT
CASSLAGAMPEAFF
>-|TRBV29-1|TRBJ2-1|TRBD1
TGCAGCGTAGGGGACAGGGGAGTCGGCGGGAAAACTTACAATGAGCAGTTCTTC
CSVGDRGVGGKTYNEQFF
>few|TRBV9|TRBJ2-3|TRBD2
TGTGCCAGCAGCGTGAGTGGGGGGGAGCCTAGCACAGATACGCAGTATTTT
CASSVSGGEPSTDTQYF
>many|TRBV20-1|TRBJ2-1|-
TGCAGTGCTAGAACCTACAATGAGCAGTTCTTC
CSARTYNEQFF
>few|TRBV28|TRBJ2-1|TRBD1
TGTGCCAGCAGGACAGGGGGCACGGATGAGCAGTTCTTC
CASRTGGTDEQFF
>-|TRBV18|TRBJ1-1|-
TGTGCCAGCTCACAGGGGGGGAACACTGAAGCTTTCTTT
CASSQGGNTEAFF
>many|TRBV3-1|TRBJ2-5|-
TGTGCCAGCAGCCAAGGGACCCAACTAGTTGCACAAGAGACCCAGTACTTC
CASSQGTQLVAQETQYF
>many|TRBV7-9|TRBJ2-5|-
TGTGCCAGCAGCTTAGGGCGCGTAGAAGAGACCCAGTACTTC
CASSLGRVEETQYF
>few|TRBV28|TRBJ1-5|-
TGTGCCAGCAACGATGGGGTTCAGCCCCAGCATTTT
CASNDGVQPQHF
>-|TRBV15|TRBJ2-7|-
TGTGCCACCAGCGGAGCCGGACGGTTCTCCTACGAGCAGTACTTC
CATSGAGRFSYEQYF
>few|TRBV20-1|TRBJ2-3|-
TGCAGTGCTAGTACGGGCCTGGGAGGCACAGATACGCAGTATTTT
CSASTGLGGTDTQYF
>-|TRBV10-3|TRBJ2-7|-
TGTGCCATCAGTGAGGCGGGACCCCTATCCTACGAGCAGTACTTC
CAISEAGPLSYEQYF
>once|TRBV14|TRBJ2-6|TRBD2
TGTGCCAGCAGCCGAGCTAGCGGGAGGCCCACCGGGGCCAACGTCCTGACTTTC
CASSRASGRPTGANVLTF
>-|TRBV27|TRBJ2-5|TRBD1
TGTGCCAGCAGTCCCCGGACAGGGGGACAAGAGACCCAGTACTTC
CASSPRTGGQETQYF
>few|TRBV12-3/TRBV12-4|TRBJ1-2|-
TGTGCCAGCAGTTTAACTAATAACTATGGCTACACCTTC
CASSLTNNYGYTF
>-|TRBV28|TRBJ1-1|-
TGTGCCAGCAGTGGTAGGAGGGACACTGAAGCTTTCTTT
CASSGRRDTEAFF